Listed here are 9 T cell receptor beta chains from one sample, sequenced in a study of cytomegalovirus exposure and HLA in healthy donors. Primers for the PCR totalled 60 Vbeta and 13 Jbeta. The table came from immunoSEQ multiplex PCR; TCRdb's copy has only in-frame clones and leaves some out. The repertoire includes roughly 100,000 clones, over 70% of them detected once, and approximately 0.8% sits in the top ten. The sequenced material came from PBMCs. The source of these receptors is a boy between 5 and 17 years old in good health and CMV-seronegative.

The chain is built from TRBV11-2 and TRBJ2-7; 10 bases fit TRBD2. V was clipped by 2 bases and J by 3 bases; unmatched bases: 7. Germline values: CDR1 SGHAT, CDR2 FQNNGV. The length of the CDR3 is 16 residues. CDR3 bases: TGTGCCAGCAGCTTAACTCTAGCGGGGGTCTACTACGAGCAGTACTTC. It yields the protein CASSLTLAGVYYEQYF.

V is TRBV7-2 and J is TRBJ1-6; D not resolved. The CDR3 is 15 residues long. V was trimmed by 4 bases and J by 0 bases, leaving 7 bases between them. Per germline, CDR1 SGHTA and CDR2 FQGNSA. CDR3 nucleotides: TGTGCCAGCAGCTCACAGAGCTCCTATAATTCACCCCTCCACTTT. Amino acids: CASSSQSSYNSPLHF.

This clone was counted only a few times. The CDR3 DNA sequence: TGTGCCATCAGTGAGTCCAGGACTAGCGGGGAAGAGACCCAGTACTTC. Translating gives CAISESRTSGEETQYF. The V call is TRBV10-3, the J call TRBJ2-5, with 12 bases identical to TRBD2. Trimming removed 0 bases from V and 3 bases from J; junction bases left unmatched: 2. The CDR3 runs to 16 residues. Germline CDR1 is ENHRY and CDR2 is SYGVKD.

This clone was recorded a few times. The chain has TRBV13 and TRBJ1-2, with 9 bases lining up with TRBD1. This CDR3 has 14 amino acids. Germline V gives CDR1 PRHDT, CDR2 FYEKMQ (reference sequence). Unmatched junction bases numbered 5, after V lost 2 bases and J lost 7 bases. CDR3 bases: TGTGCCAGCAGCTTAAGGGACAGGGTGTTTGGCTACACCTTC. It yields the protein CASSLRDRVFGYTF.

The V call is TRBV5-1, the J call TRBJ2-1; D unresolved. There are 13 residues in the CDR3. V shed 5 bases and J shed 7 bases, with 13 bases lying between them. From germline, CDR1 is SGHRS and CDR2 YFSETQ. In DNA form, the CDR3 reads TGCGCCAGCAGGATCGGTAGCTCTAATGAGCAGTTCTTC. This gives the protein CASRIGSSNEQFF.

V is TRBV19 and J is TRBJ1-2, with TRBD1 as a possible D gene (6 bases). Looked up from germline, CDR1 is LNHDA and CDR2 is SQIVND (reference sequence). Trimming left V 3 bases short and J 0 bases short, with 11 bases between. The CDR3 covers 15 residues. The CDR3 reads CASSIVDRANYGYTF. Here the CDR3 DNA reads TGTGCCAGTAGTATTGTGGACAGAGCTAACTATGGCTACACCTTC.

The chain combines TRBV5-4 with TRBJ2-5, with 7 bases identical to TRBD1. V was pared by 2 bases and J by 5 bases, with 9 bases of the junction left unmatched. CDR1 and CDR2 (germline): SGHNT, YYREEE (reference sequence). This CDR3 is 15 amino acids long. The CDR3 DNA is TGTGCCAGCAGCTTAGATTTTACCAGGGGGGAGACCCAGTACTTC. As protein: CASSLDFTRGETQYF.

This clone was counted a single time. The chain is built from TRBV19 and TRBJ2-7; D not resolved. Germline V gene sequence: CDR1 LNHDA, CDR2 SQIVND (reference sequence). This CDR3 region has 14 residues. V lost 8 bases and J 3 bases, leaving 17 bases between the germline ends. CDR3 coding DNA: TGTGCCAGTTCGAAGGCGGTTCAGAACTACGAGCAGTACTTC. Its translation is CASSKAVQNYEQYF. Supplemented by reference TRBV19 and TRBJ2-7, the full variable domain reads DGGITQSPKYLFRKEGQNVTLSCEQNLNHDAMYWYRQDPGQGLRLIYYSQIVNDFQKGDIAEGYSVSREKKESFPLTVTSAQKNPTAFYLCASSKAVQNYEQYFGPGTRLTVT.

This sequence joins TRBV28 and TRBJ1-5, with D possibly matching TRBD1 (6 bases). The CDR3 spans 14 residues. Trimming pared 10 bases from V and 8 bases from J, leaving 21 bases between. Germline V lookup: CDR1 MDHEN, CDR2 SYDVKM. This CDR3 reads CATSSGGPIEPQHF. DNA of the CDR3: TGTGCCACCTCGTCGGGGGGGCCCATCGAGCCCCAGCATTTT. Full variable domain (outside the CDR3, taken from reference TRBV28 and TRBJ1-5): DVKVTQSSRYLVKRTGEKVFLECVQDMDHENMFWYRQDPGLGLRLIYFSYDVKMKEKGDIPEGYSVSREKKERFSLILESASTNQTSMYLCATSSGGPIEPQHFGDGTRLSIL.